This section outlines one T cell receptor (beta chain) sequence together with its context. This sample stems from a study of blood T cell repertoires in COVID-19. Germline V gene sequence: CDR1 MGHRA, CDR2 YSYEKL. With 3 bases clipped from V and 1 base from J, the junction kept 2 bases outside the gene matches. This CDR3 region has 14 residues. Methods used by the authors: Reference gene primers were amplified, and this amplification served to estimate nucleated cell counts. The table came from immunoSEQ multiplex PCR; TCRdb's copy has only in-frame clones and leaves some out. V and J calls and clone size are as listed in that table; D and trimming were resolved from the DNA. The data contain 210,000 or so clones, 65% to 90% of them singletons.

The rearrangement uses TRBV4-1 and TRBJ1-1; 7 bases are shared with TRBD1. Sequenced sample: peripheral blood. This TCR was sampled from a man in his fifties with acute or convalescent COVID-19. The CDR3 DNA is TGCGCCAGCAGCCACCCAGGGGGGAACACTGAAGCTTTCTTT. The encoded protein is CASSHPGGNTEAFF.